This entry describes one T cell receptor (beta chain). What it binds is unknown. Distinct nucleotide sequences in the sample also encode this CDR3. This sample is drawn from a study of shared clonotypes between healthy human individuals. Turning to the study itself: The cohort comprised two women and three men. Their ages spanned 18 to 49 years. General study results and limits: All-four-donor shared clonotypes had higher generation probabilities than non-shared clonotypes did. The small donor group covered limited genetic and exposure diversity.

The V gene lost 6 bases and the J gene lost 8 bases, with 19 bases spanning the gap. The length of the CDR3 is 15 residues. Looked up from germline, CDR1 is MDHEN and CDR2 is SYDVKM. As processed by the authors: In the immunoSEQ data, sequences were junction-only and lacked quality scores, so filtering differed. Produced via immunoSEQ multiplex PCR; TCRdb's table is partial and in-frame only. V, J and clone size were drawn from that table, and D and trimming were deduced from the DNA. The data contain under 2.5 million clones, roughly 92% of them singletons. This receptor was obtained from a man aged 18 to 30 in good health. Some clones in this sample may be carry-over from other donors' samples. The sequencing sample was made of naive CD4+ T cells from PBMCs. The subset here: CD45RA+ positively selected. The chain is built from TRBV28 and TRBJ1-4; D is perhaps TRBD1 (6 bases). The CDR3: CASSPGGALGEKLFF. The CDR3 DNA follows: TGTGCCAGCAGCCCGGGGGGGGCTTTAGGGGAAAAACTGTTTTTT.